A selection of T cell receptor beta chains follows, all from one sample in a study of cytotoxic CD8 clonotypes in ibrutinib-treated CLL. The method was immunoSEQ multiplex PCR; TCRdb's version includes in-frame clones alone and lacks a portion of them. The data hold about 140,000 clones, with 75% to 80% observed a single time. Sequenced here: PBMCs, sampled after 24 months of ibrutinib treatment. All receptors derive from a human donor with chronic lymphocytic leukemia. The CDR3 runs from the conserved cysteine through the conserved F or W. The order of the fields is J gene, CDR3 length, clone size, D gene, V gene, CDR3 DNA, CDR3 protein. D genes are given only for firm matches. Expanded clones are given a class, and other clones once, few, many or no size at all.

TRBJ2-1 | 14 | . | TRBD2 | TRBV7-2 | TGTGCCAGCAGCTCCACGCGGGAGAGGAATGAGCAGTTCTTC | CASSSTRERNEQFF
TRBJ2-5 | 15 | . | TRBD1 | TRBV2 | TGTGCCAGCAGGACGACAGGGGGCCCAGCTCAGACCCAGTACTTC | CASRTTGGPAQTQYF
TRBJ2-5 | 13 | . | TRBD1 | TRBV7-8 | TGTGCCAGCAGCTTACGCCCACTCGGGACAGGAAACTTC | CASSLRPLGTGNF
TRBJ1-6 | 16 | . | . | TRBV30 | TGTGCCTGGAGTGTACGCGGGGCCCGGTATAATTCACCCCTCCACTTT | CAWSVRGARYNSPLHF
TRBJ2-7 | 11 | . | . | TRBV28 | TGTGCCAGCAGTTTATGGTACGAGCAGTACTTC | CASSLWYEQYF
TRBJ2-2 | 13 | . | . | TRBV6-6 | TGTGCCAGCAGTTTCGACGTAACCGGGGAGCTGTTTTTT | CASSFDVTGELFF
TRBJ2-6 | 16 | . | . | TRBV28 | TGTGCCAGCAGTTTATGGGGGGAACCCGGGGCCAACGTCCTGACTTTC | CASSLWGEPGANVLTF
TRBJ1-1 | 15 | few | TRBD1 | TRBV27 | TGTGCCAGCAGTCCCCAGACAGGGGCGAACACTGAAGCTTTCTTT | CASSPQTGANTEAFF
TRBJ2-1 | 12 | . | . | TRBV6-6 | TGTGCCAGCAGTCCTGGGGGCGCCGAGCAGTTCTTC | CASSPGGAEQFF
TRBJ2-2 | 12 | . | . | TRBV25-1 | TGTGCCAGCAGGCAGAACACCGGGGAGCTGTTTTTT | CASRQNTGELFF
TRBJ1-4 | 16 | . | . | TRBV5-6 | TGTGCCAGCAGCTTGTGGTCGGGTCAGGGAGGTGAAAAACTGTTTTTT | CASSLWSGQGGEKLFF
TRBJ2-2 | 15 | . | . | TRBV18 | TGTGCCAGCTCACCTCGACAGGACTCCACCGGGGAGCTGTTTTTT | CASSPRQDSTGELFF
TRBJ2-3 | 15 | . | . | TRBV27 | TGTGCCAGCGCCAGCGCCCGGGCCGGCACAGATACGCAGTATTTT | CASASARAGTDTQYF
TRBJ1-2 | 12 | . | . | TRBV30 | TGTGCCTGGAGCGGGACCTACTCTGGCTACACCTTC | CAWSGTYSGYTF
TRBJ2-7 | 14 | many | . | TRBV10-3 | TGTGCCATCAGTGGTGGTACGGAGCCGGGCGAGCAGTACTTC | CAISGGTEPGEQYF
TRBJ2-2 | 13 | . | . | TRBV19 | TGTGCCAGTAGTCACGCCTACACCGGGGAGCTGTTTTTT | CASSHAYTGELFF
TRBJ1-3 | 14 | . | . | TRBV30 | TGTGCCTGGAGCCCCGGGGGGGCTGGAAACACCATATATTTT | CAWSPGGAGNTIYF
TRBJ2-7 | 15 | many | . | TRBV7-6 | TGTGCCAGCAGCTTATTAGGGCAGGGAGGTTACGAGCAGTACTTC | CASSLLGQGGYEQYF
TRBJ1-2 | 12 | . | TRBD1 | TRBV5-1 | TGCGCCAGCAGCACCGGACAGGGGGGCTACACCTTC | CASSTGQGGYTF
TRBJ1-1 | 14 | . | . | TRBV5-4 | TGTGCCAGCAGCTTTCGGGGGGCGAACACTGAAGCTTTCTTT | CASSFRGANTEAFF
TRBJ2-3 | 12 | . | . | TRBV18 | TGTGCCAGCTCACTGGGCTTAGATACGCAGTATTTT | CASSLGLDTQYF
TRBJ2-7 | 13 | . | TRBD1 | TRBV19 | TGTGCCAGTAGACTACAGGGGGCTTACGAGCAGTACTTC | CASRLQGAYEQYF
TRBJ2-5 | 14 | . | . | TRBV19 | TGTGCCAGTGGGGTTAGACAGGTCCGGGGGGCCCAGTACTTC | CASGVRQVRGAQYF
TRBJ1-5 | 13 | few | . | TRBV30 | TGTGCCTGGACTCGGGAGGGCAATCAGCCCCAGCATTTT | CAWTREGNQPQHF
TRBJ2-7 | 16 | once | TRBD2 | TRBV5-1 | TGCGCCAGCAGCTTAGGGGCGGGAGCGTTCCGCTACGAGCAGTACTTC | CASSLGAGAFRYEQYF